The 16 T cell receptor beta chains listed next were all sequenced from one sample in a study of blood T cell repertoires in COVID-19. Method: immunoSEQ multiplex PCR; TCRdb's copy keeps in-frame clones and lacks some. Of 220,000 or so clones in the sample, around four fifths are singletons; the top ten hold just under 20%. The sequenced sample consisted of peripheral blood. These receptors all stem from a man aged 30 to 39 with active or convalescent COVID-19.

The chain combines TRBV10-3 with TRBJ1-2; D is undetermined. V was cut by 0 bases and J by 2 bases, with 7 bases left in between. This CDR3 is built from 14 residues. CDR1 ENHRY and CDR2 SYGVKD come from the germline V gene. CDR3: CAISESGRNYGYTF. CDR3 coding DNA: TGTGCCATCAGTGAGTCTGGCAGAAACTATGGCTACACCTTC.

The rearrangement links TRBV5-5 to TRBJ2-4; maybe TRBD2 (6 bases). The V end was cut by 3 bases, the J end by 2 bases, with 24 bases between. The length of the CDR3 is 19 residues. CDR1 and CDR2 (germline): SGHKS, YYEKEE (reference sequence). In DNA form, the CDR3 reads TGTGCCAGCAGCTCCGATTTCGTGGGTGCGGGACTTCCCAAAAACATTCAGTACTTC. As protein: CASSSDFVGAGLPKNIQYF.

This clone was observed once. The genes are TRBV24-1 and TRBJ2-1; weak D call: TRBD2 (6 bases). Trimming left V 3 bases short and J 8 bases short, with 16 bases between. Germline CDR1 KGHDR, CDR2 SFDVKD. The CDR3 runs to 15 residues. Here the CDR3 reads CATSDTGLEGDEQFF. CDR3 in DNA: TGTGCCACCAGTGATACGGGACTCGAAGGGGATGAGCAGTTCTTC.

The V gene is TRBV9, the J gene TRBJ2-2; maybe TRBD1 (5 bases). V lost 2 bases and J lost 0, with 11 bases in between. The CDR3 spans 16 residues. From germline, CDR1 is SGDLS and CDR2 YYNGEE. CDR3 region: CASSVQTETNTGELFF. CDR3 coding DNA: TGTGCCAGCAGCGTTCAGACAGAGACGAACACCGGGGAGCTGTTTTTT.

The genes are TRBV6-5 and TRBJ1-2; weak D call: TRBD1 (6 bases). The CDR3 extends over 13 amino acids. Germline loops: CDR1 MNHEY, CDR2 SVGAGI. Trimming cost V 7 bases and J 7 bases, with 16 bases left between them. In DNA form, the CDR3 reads TGTGCCAGCACGGGAACAGGGAGTCTTGGCTACACCTTC. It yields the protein CASTGTGSLGYTF.

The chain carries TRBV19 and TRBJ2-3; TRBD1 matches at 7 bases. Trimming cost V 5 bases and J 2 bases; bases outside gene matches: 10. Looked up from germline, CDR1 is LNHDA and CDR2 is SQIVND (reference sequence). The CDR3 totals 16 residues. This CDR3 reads CASSVLKGQNTDTQYF. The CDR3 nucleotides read TGTGCCAGTAGTGTCCTCAAGGGACAGAACACAGATACGCAGTATTTT.

The CDR3 is CASSQDPGQAAYNEQFF. For the CDR3, the DNA is TGCGCCAGCAGCCAAGATCCCGGACAGGCCGCCTACAATGAGCAGTTCTTC. V and J are TRBV4-3 and TRBJ2-1, with 7 bases aligning to TRBD1. The CDR3 contains 17 residues. Per the germline V gene, CDR1 is LGHNA and CDR2 is YSLEER. Trimming at V came to 0 bases and at J to 2 bases, leaving 7 bases not matched to a gene.

The CDR3 reads CASSYGTGANYGYTF. The CDR3 DNA reads as TGTGCCAGCAGTTACGGGACAGGGGCCAACTATGGCTACACCTTC. This chain links TRBV6-5 with TRBJ1-2, with TRBD1 matching over 10 bases. Germline V CDR1 and CDR2: MNHEY, SVGAGI. The CDR3 is made up of 15 amino acids. With V trimmed by 2 bases and J by 2 bases, 2 bases remained unmatched.

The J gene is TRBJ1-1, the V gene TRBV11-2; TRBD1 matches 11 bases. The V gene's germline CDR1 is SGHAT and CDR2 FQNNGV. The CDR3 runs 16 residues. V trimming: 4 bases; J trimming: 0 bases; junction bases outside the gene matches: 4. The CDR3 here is CASSWDRGYVNTEAFF. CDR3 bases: TGTGCCAGCAGCTGGGACAGGGGGTATGTGAACACTGAAGCTTTCTTT.

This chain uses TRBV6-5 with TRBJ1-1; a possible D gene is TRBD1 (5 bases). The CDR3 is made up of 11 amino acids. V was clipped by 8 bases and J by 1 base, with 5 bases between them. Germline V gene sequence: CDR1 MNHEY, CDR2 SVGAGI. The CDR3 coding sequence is TGTGCCAGCGGGGCGAACACTGAAGCTTTCTTT. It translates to CASGANTEAFF.

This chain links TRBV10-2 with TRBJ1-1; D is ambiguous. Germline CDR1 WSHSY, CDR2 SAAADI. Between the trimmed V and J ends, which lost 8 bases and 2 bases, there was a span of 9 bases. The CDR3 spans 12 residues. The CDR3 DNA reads TGCGCCAGCCGGACTCCTAACACTGAAGCTTTCTTT. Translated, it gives CASRTPNTEAFF.

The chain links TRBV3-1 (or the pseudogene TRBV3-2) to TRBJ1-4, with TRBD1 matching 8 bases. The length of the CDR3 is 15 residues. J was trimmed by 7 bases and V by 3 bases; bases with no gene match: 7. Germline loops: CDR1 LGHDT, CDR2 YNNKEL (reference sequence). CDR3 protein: CASSHSTGASEKLFF. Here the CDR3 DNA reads TGTGCCAGCAGCCATTCGACAGGGGCGAGTGAAAAACTGTTTTTT.

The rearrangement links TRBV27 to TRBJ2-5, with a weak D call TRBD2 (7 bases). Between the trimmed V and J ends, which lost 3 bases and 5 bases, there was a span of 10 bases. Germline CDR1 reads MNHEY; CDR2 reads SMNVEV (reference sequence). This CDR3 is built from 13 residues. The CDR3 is CASSFRGGETQYF. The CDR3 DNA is TGTGCCAGCAGTTTCAGGGGAGGGGAGACCCAGTACTTC.

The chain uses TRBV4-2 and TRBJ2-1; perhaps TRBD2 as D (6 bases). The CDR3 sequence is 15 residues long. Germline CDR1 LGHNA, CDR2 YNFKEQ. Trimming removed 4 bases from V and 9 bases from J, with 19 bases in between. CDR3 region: CASSLTGSDVREQFF. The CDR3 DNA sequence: TGTGCCAGCAGCCTCACCGGGAGCGACGTGCGTGAGCAGTTCTTC.

In nucleotides, the CDR3 is TGTGCCAGCAGCGTAGGGACTAGCGGGGGGGCCAGCACAGATACGCAGTATTTT. Amino acid sequence: CASSVGTSGGASTDTQYF. The V gene is TRBV9, the J gene TRBJ2-3, with TRBD2 matching 15 bases. Per the germline V gene, CDR1 is SGDLS and CDR2 is YYNGEE. This CDR3 spans 18 amino acids. V dropped 0 bases and J dropped 0; count of bases not matched to a gene: 2.

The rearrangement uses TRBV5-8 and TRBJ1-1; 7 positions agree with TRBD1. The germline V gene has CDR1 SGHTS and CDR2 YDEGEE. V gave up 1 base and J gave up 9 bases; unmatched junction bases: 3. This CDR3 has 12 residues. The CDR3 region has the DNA TGTGCCAGCAGCTTGTGGACAGGCAAAGCTTTCTTT. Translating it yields CASSLWTGKAFF.